This T cell receptor beta chain was sequenced for a study of Ad26.COV2.S vaccination and SARS-CoV-2 variants. Study details: It was the COV1001 Ad26.COV2.S trial arm that included the donor.

Treatment reported: approximately 18 received Ad26.COV2.S at low or high dose, single or two shots; five or six received placebo; per-sample allocation not given. It was on day 63 after the first vaccine or placebo injection that samples were taken. Produced via immunoSEQ multiplex PCR; TCRdb's table is partial and in-frame only. The sample contains 450,000 to 550,000 clones, about nine tenths of which appear only once. CDR3 length: 15 amino acids. Looked up from germline, CDR1 is LGHNA and CDR2 is YNFKEQ. V gave up 1 base and J gave up 4 bases, with 13 bases separating them. This receptor was obtained from a person between 18 and 60 years old who received the Ad26.COV2.S COVID-19 vaccine or a placebo. The material sequenced was peripheral blood, taken in a trial of Ad26.COV2.S vaccine versus placebo. The chain has TRBV4-2 and TRBJ2-5; D is unresolved. CDR3 region: CASSQGPIGRETQYF. As DNA, the CDR3 is TGTGCCAGCAGCCAAGGCCCCATAGGTCGAGAGACCCAGTACTTC.